These 5 T cell receptor beta chains originate from one sample sequenced in a study of OX40 agonist ivuxolimab in advanced cancers. Method: immunoSEQ multiplex PCR; TCRdb's copy keeps in-frame clones and lacks some. The data hold some 42,000 clones, with 82% observed a single time. The sample here was CD4+ or CD8+ T cells sorted from blood, taken in a trial of the OX40 agonist ivuxolimab. The receptor source for this set is an adult with an advanced solid tumor such as melanoma, head and neck, liver or kidney cancer.

This chain uses TRBV7-9 with TRBJ2-7, with 12 bases that match TRBD1. Trimming at V came to 5 bases and at J to 1 base, leaving 9 bases not matched to a gene. CDR1 and CDR2 (germline): SEHNR, FQNEAQ (reference sequence). The CDR3 extends over 17 amino acids. CDR3 protein: CASSRHPGQGASYEQYF. The DNA for the CDR3 is TGTGCCAGCAGCCGCCACCCGGGACAGGGGGCGTCCTACGAGCAGTACTTC.

The CDR3 is CAISETGGYEQYF. The CDR3 coding sequence is TGTGCCATCAGTGAGACAGGGGGCTACGAGCAGTACTTC. This chain links TRBV10-3 with TRBJ2-7; TRBD1 agrees at 8 bases. V lost 2 bases and J lost 3; bases outside the gene matches: 0. The germline V gene encodes CDR1 ENHRY and CDR2 SYGVKD. The CDR3 has 13 residues.

This chain joins TRBV7-8 and TRBJ1-4; the match to TRBD1 covers 11 bases. Trimming removed 2 bases from V and 7 bases from J; junction bases left unmatched: 18. This CDR3 is 20 amino acids long. Germline assignment: CDR1 SGHVS and CDR2 FQNEAQ. CDR3 region: CASSLQDRGRGRSLGEKLFF. CDR3 DNA sequence: TGTGCCAGCAGCTTACAGGACAGGGGGCGCGGTCGGTCTTTGGGTGAAAAACTGTTTTTT.

The chain uses TRBV4-3 and TRBJ1-3, with D maybe TRBD1 (6 bases). This CDR3 contains 16 residues. CDR1 is LGHNA, CDR2 YSLEER, per germline. The V and J ends lost 0 bases and 0 bases respectively, with 9 bases between them. In nucleotides, the CDR3 is TGCGCCAGCAGCCAAGATGGCAGGGGCTCTGGAAACACCATATATTTT. This encodes CASSQDGRGSGNTIYF.

The chain has TRBV9 and TRBJ2-1, with 8 bases lining up with TRBD2. With V trimmed by 0 bases and J by 7 bases, 9 bases remained unmatched. The CDR3 length is 16 residues. Germline V gives CDR1 SGDLS, CDR2 YYNGEE. This CDR3 reads CASSVGPAGVGNEQFF. The CDR3 DNA reads TGTGCCAGCAGCGTAGGGCCAGCGGGAGTGGGTAATGAGCAGTTCTTC.